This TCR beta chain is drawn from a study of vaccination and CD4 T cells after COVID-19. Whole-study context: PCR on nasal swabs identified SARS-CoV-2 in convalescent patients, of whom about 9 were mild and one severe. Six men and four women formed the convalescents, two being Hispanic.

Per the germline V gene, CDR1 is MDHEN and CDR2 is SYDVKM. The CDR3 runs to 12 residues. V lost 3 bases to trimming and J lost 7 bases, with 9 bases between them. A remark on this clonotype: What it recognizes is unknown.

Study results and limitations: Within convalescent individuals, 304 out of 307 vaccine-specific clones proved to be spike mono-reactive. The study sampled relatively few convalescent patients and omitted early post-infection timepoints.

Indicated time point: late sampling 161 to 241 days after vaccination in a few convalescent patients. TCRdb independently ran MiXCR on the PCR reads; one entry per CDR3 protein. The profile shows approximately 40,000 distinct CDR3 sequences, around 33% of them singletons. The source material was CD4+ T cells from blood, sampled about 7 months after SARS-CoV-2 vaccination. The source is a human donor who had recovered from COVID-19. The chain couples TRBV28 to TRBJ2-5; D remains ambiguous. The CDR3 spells CASSLGKGTQYF. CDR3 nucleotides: TGTGCCAGCAGTTTGGGAAAGGGGACCCAGTACTTC.